The 2 T cell receptor beta chains presented below share a single source sample, sequenced in a study of T cell responses to AZD1222 COVID-19 vaccine. Repertoires were generated with immunoSEQ multiplex PCR, while TCRdb's copy carries only in-frame clones and drops some. The table has around 100,000 clones, approximately 87% seen once. The sequencing used peripheral blood, collected on day 0 of AZD1222 vaccination. The receptors come from an adult in good health.

The chain recombines TRBV24-1 with TRBJ1-2; D unresolved. Trimming removed 3 bases from V and 2 bases from J, with 9 bases in between. CDR3 size: 14 residues. Per the germline V gene, CDR1 is KGHDR and CDR2 is SFDVKD. CDR3 DNA sequence: TGTGCCACCAGTGATGTCGATTTGAACTATGGCTACACCTTC. Residues: CATSDVDLNYGYTF.

The rearrangement links TRBV7-9 to TRBJ2-2, with 9 bases matching TRBD2. Germline V gene lookup returns CDR1 SEHNR and CDR2 FQNEAQ (reference sequence). This CDR3 has 18 residues. Germline trimming cut 4 bases from V and 4 bases from J; bases unmatched to any gene: 13. The CDR3 is CASSSRGAISGSTGELFF. CDR3 DNA sequence: TGTGCCAGCAGCTCGAGAGGGGCAATTAGCGGGAGCACCGGGGAGCTGTTTTTT. Variable domain in full (rest from reference TRBV7-9 and TRBJ2-2): DTGVSQNPRHKITKRGQNVTFRCDPISEHNRLYWYRQTLGQGPEFLTYFQNEAQLEKSRLLSDRFSAERPKGSFSTLEIQRTEQGDSAMYLCASSSRGAISGSTGELFFGEGSRLTVL.